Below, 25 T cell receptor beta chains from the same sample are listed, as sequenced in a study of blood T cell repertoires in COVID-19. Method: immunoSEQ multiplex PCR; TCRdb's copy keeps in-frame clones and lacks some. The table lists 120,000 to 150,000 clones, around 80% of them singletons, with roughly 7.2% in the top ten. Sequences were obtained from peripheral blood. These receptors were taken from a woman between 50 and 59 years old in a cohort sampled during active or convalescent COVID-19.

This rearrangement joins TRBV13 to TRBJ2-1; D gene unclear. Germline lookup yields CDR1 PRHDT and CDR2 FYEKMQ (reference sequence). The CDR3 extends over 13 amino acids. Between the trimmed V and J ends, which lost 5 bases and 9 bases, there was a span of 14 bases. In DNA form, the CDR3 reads TGTGCCAGCAGCGTCGATAGTCCGGGTGAGCAGTTCTTC. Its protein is CASSVDSPGEQFF.

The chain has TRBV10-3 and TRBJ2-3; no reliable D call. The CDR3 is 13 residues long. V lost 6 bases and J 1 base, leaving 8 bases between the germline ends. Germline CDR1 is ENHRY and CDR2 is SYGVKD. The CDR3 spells CAISPVGTDTQYF. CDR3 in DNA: TGTGCCATCAGCCCGGTGGGCACAGATACGCAGTATTTT.

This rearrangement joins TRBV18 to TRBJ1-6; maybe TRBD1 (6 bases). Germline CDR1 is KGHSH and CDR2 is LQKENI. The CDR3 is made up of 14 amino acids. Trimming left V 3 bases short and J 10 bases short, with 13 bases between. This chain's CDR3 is CASSPRGTPSPLHF. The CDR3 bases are TGTGCCAGCTCACCGCGAGGGACACCATCACCCCTCCACTTT.

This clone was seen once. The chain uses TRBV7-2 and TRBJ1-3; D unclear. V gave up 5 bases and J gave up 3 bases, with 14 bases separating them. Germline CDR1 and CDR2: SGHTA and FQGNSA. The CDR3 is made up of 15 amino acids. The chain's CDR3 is CASSLRGSVGNTIYF. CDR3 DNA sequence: TGTGCCAGCAGCCTACGAGGTTCGGTTGGAAACACCATATATTTT.

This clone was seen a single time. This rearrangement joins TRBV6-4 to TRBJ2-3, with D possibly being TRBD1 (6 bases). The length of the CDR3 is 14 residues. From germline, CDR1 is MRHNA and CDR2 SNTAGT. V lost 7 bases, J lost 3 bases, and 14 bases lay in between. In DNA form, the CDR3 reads TGTGCCAGCAAATCAGGGGAAGGAACAGATACGCAGTATTTT. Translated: CASKSGEGTDTQYF.

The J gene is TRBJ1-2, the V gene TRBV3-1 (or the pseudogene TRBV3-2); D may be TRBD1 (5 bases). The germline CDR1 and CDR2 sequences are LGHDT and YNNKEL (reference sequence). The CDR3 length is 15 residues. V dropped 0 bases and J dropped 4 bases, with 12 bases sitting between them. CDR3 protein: CASSQDQLGGYGYTF. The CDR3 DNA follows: TGTGCCAGCAGCCAAGATCAACTGGGGGGCTATGGCTACACCTTC.

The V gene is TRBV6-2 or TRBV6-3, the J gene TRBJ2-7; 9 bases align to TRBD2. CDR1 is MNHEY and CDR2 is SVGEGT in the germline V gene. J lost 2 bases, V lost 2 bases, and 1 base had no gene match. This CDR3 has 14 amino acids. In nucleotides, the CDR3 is TGTGCCAGCAGTTACGGCGGGGGGGCCTACGAGCAGTACTTC. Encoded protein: CASSYGGGAYEQYF.

CDR3 sequence: CASSLEGEGWYGYTF. The DNA for the CDR3 is TGTGCCAGCAGTCTAGAGGGGGAGGGGTGGTATGGCTACACCTTC. The chain links TRBV9 to TRBJ1-2; TRBD1 might be the D (6 bases). Germline CDR1 SGDLS, CDR2 YYNGEE. V shed 5 bases and J shed 5 bases, with 19 bases lying between them. This CDR3 spans 15 amino acids.

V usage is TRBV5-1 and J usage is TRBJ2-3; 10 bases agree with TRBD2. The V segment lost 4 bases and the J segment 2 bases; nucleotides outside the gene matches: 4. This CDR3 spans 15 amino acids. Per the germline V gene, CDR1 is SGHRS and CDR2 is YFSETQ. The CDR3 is CASSTGLANTDTQYF. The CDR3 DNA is TGCGCCAGCAGCACGGGACTAGCGAACACAGATACGCAGTATTTT.

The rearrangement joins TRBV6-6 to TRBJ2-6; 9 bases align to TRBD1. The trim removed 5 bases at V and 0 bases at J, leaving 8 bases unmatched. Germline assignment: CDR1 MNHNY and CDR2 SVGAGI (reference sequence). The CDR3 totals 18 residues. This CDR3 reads CASSLRTGATSGANVLTF. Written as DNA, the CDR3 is TGTGCCAGCAGTCTGCGGACAGGGGCCACCTCTGGGGCCAACGTCCTGACTTTC.

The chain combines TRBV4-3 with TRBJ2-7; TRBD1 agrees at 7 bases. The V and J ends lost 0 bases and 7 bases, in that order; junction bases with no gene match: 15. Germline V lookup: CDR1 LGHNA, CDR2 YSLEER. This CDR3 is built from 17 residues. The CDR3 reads CASSQDPSDRDSYEQYF. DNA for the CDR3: TGCGCCAGCAGCCAAGACCCCTCTGACCGGGACAGTTATGAGCAGTACTTC.

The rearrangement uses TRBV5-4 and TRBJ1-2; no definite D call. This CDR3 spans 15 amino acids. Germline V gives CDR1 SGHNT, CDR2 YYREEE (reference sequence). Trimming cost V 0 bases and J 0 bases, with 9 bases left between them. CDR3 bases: TGTGCCAGCAGCTTGGCCCACAGCTCTAACTATGGCTACACCTTC. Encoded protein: CASSLAHSSNYGYTF.

The CDR3 nucleotides read TGTGCCAGCAGCCAAGAACCCGGGGGAAGTTTGTTTTTT. It is translated as CASSQEPGGSLFF. The chain has TRBV3-1 (or the pseudogene TRBV3-2) and TRBJ2-2; possibly TRBD2 for D (6 bases). The CDR3 totals 13 residues. CDR1 and CDR2 (germline): LGHDT, YNNKEL (reference sequence). V was clipped by 0 bases and J by 15 bases, with 14 bases between them.

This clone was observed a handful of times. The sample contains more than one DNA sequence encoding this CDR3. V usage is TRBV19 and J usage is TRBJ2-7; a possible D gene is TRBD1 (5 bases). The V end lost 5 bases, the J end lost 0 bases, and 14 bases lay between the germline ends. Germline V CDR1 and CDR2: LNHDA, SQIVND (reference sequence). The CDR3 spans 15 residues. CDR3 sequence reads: CASSFDSQTSYEQYF. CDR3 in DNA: TGTGCCAGTAGTTTCGACAGTCAGACCTCCTACGAGCAGTACTTC.

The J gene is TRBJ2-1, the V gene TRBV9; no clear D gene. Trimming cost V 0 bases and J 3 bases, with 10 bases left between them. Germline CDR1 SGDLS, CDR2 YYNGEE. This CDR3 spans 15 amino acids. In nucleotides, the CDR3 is TGTGCCAGCAGCGTAGGTGGGCAGAGCTACAATGAGCAGTTCTTC. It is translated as CASSVGGQSYNEQFF.

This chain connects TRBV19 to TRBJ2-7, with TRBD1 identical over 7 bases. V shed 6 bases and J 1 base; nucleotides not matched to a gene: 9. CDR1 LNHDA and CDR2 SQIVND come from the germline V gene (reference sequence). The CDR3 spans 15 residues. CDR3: CASSLHRDSSYEQYF. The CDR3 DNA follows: TGTGCCAGTAGCCTACACCGGGACAGTTCCTACGAGCAGTACTTC.

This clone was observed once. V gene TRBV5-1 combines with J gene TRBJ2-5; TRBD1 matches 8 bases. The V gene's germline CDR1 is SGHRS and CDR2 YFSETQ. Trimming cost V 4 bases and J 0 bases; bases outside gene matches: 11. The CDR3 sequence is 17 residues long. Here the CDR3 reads CASSPRPGTGNQETQYF. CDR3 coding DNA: TGCGCCAGCAGCCCCCGACCCGGGACAGGCAACCAAGAGACCCAGTACTTC.

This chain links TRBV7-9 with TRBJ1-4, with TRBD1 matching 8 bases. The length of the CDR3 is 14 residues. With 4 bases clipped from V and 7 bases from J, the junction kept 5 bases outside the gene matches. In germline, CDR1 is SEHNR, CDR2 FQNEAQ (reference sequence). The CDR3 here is CASSYQGAGEKLFF. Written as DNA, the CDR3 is TGTGCCAGCAGCTACCAGGGGGCAGGTGAAAAACTGTTTTTT.

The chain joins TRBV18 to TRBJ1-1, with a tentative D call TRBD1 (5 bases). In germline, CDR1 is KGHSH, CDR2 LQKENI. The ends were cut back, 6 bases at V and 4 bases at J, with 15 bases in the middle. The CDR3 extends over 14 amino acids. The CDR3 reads CASSSEPRGTEAFF. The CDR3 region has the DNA TGTGCCAGCTCGTCGGAGCCAAGGGGCACTGAAGCTTTCTTT.

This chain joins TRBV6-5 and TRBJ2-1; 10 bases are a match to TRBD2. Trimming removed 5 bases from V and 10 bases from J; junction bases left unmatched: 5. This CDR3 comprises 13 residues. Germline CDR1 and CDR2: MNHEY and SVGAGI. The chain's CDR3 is CASSTGTSDEQFF. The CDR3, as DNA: TGTGCCAGCAGTACCGGGACTAGCGACGAGCAGTTCTTC.

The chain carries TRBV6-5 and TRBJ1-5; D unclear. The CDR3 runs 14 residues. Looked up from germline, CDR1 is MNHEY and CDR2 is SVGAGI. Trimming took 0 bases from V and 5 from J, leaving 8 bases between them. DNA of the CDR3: TGTGCCAGCAGTTACTCCTTCCGGGATCAGCCCCAGCATTTT. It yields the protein CASSYSFRDQPQHF.

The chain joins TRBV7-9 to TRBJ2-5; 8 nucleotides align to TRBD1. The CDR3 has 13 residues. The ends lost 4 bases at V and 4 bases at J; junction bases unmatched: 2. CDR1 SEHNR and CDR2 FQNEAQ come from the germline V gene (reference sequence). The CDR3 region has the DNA TGTGCCAGCAGCTCAGGGGGCCGAGAGACCCAGTACTTC. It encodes CASSSGGRETQYF.

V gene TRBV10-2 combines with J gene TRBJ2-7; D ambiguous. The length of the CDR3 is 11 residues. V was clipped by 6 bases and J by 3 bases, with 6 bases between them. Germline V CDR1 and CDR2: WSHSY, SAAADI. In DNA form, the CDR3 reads TGCGCCAGCAGCAACAGCTACGAGCAGTACTTC. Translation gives CASSNSYEQYF.

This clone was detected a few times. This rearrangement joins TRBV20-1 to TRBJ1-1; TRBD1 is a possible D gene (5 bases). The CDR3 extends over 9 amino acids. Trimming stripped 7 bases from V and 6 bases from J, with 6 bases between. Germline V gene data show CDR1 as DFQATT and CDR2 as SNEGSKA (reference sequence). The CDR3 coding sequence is TGCAGTGGGGGCGCTGAAGCTTTCTTT. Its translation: CSGGAEAFF.

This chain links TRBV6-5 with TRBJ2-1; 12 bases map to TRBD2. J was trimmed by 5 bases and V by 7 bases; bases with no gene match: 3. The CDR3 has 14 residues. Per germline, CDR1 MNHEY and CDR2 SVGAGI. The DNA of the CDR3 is TGTGCCAGCACTAGCGGGGGGGCAAACAATGAGCAGTTCTTC. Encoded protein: CASTSGGANNEQFF.